The 25 T cell receptor beta chains below all came from one sample that was sequenced in a study of early T cells in non-severe SARS-CoV-2 infection. One entry per CDR3 protein, called by TCRdb with MiXCR from the 5' RACE reads. Counted here are 65,000 to 85,000 distinct CDR3 sequences, 15% to 19% occurring once; the ten biggest clones make up about 12%. Input material: whole blood. The source of these receptors is an adult who was a healthcare worker with PCR-confirmed SARS-CoV-2 infection or an uninfected control (not recorded which).

The chain has TRBV20-1 and TRBJ1-6, with a possible D match to TRBD1 (6 bases). Germline loops: CDR1 DFQATT, CDR2 SNEGSKA (reference sequence). The CDR3 is made up of 14 amino acids. V gave up 0 bases and J gave up 10 bases, with 13 bases separating them. The CDR3 DNA follows: TGCAGTGCTAGAGAGACAGGCGAATCATCACCCCTCCACTTT. It codes for CSARETGESSPLHF.

This clonotype was seen a few times. The DNA of the CDR3 is TGCGCCAGCAGTACAGGGGCTGAGCAGTTCTTC. Encoded protein: CASSTGAEQFF. The chain joins TRBV10-1 to TRBJ2-1; 7 bases map to TRBD1. The germline gives CDR1 WNHNN, CDR2 SYGVQD (reference sequence). There are 11 residues in the CDR3. V shed 5 bases, J shed 9 bases, and the junction held 1 base outside the gene matches.

The chain recombines TRBV21-1 with TRBJ1-1; the table gives TRBD1 as D, unverified against the DNA. TRBV21-1 is described as a pseudogene. The CDR3 is 17 residues long. CDR3 loop: CASSKGGPQGASTEAFF. As DNA, the CDR3 is TGTGCCAGCAGCAAAGGGGGCCCACAGGGGGCGAGCACTGAAGCTTTCTTT.

J is TRBJ1-1 and V is TRBV10-1; D is possibly TRBD1 (5 bases). V lost 3 bases to trimming and J lost 6 bases, with 17 bases between them. The CDR3 consists of 15 residues. Germline V gives CDR1 WNHNN, CDR2 SYGVQD (reference sequence). In DNA form, the CDR3 reads TGCGCCAGCAGTGATTATTCCGGGGGAATGGCTGAAGCTTTCTTT. It encodes CASSDYSGGMAEAFF.

The rearrangement uses TRBV28 and TRBJ2-7; the D gene is possibly TRBD2 (6 bases). The V end lost 2 bases, the J end lost 4 bases, and 15 bases lay between the germline ends. This CDR3 region has 15 residues. The germline V gene encodes CDR1 MDHEN and CDR2 SYDVKM. DNA for the CDR3: TGTGCCAGCAGTTTAGATGGGCCAGCGGGTTACGAGCAGTACTTC. It translates to CASSLDGPAGYEQYF.

The chain combines TRBV6-1 with TRBJ2-1; D possibly corresponds to TRBD1 (6 bases). V was clipped by 3 bases and J by 4 bases, with 16 bases between them. This CDR3 spans 16 amino acids. CDR1 is MNHNS and CDR2 is SASEGT in the germline V gene. CDR3 sequence: CASSDPRGQRYNEQFF. The CDR3 bases are TGTGCCAGCAGTGACCCCCGCGGACAGAGATACAATGAGCAGTTCTTC.

This clonotype was seen a few times. The gene calls are TRBV21-1 and TRBJ2-3; TRBD1, the D gene given by the table, was not confirmed from the DNA. TRBV21-1 constitutes a pseudogene. The CDR3 contains 15 residues. This CDR3 reads CASSIFGGAEDTQYF. In nucleotides, the CDR3 is TGTGCCAGCAGCATTTTCGGGGGGGCGGAAGATACGCAGTATTTT.

The rearrangement joins TRBV29-1 to TRBJ1-1; 8 bases are shared with TRBD1. The CDR3 is made up of 13 amino acids. From germline, CDR1 is SQVTM and CDR2 ANQGSEA. The V gene end was trimmed by 2 bases and the J gene end by 2 bases; junction bases not matched to a gene: 1. The CDR3 DNA sequence: TGCAGCGTTGAACAGGGGGCTAACACTGAAGCTTTCTTT. Protein sequence: CSVEQGANTEAFF. Supplemented by reference TRBV29-1 and TRBJ1-1, the full variable domain reads SAVISQKPSRDICQRGTSLTIQCQVDSQVTMMFWYRQQPGQSLTLIATANQGSEATYESGFVIDKFPISRPNLTFSTLTVSNMSPEDSSIYLCSVEQGANTEAFFGQGTRLTVV.

As DNA, the CDR3 is TGTGCCACCAGCAGCCTCCCTCGGGGGCCGAACACTGAAGCTTTCTTT. Translation: CATSSLPRGPNTEAFF. J is TRBJ1-1 and V is TRBV15; TRBD1 might be the D (6 bases). The CDR3 totals 16 residues. Germline assignment: CDR1 LNHNV and CDR2 YYDKDF (reference sequence). V was clipped by 3 bases and J by 1 base, with 15 bases between them.

This clonotype was observed a single time. The chain couples TRBV9 to TRBJ1-1; weak D call: TRBD1 (5 bases). The CDR3 extends over 15 amino acids. CDR1 is SGDLS and CDR2 is YYNGEE in the germline V gene. V was trimmed by 4 bases and J by 5 bases, leaving 18 bases between them. The CDR3: CASSLGRMEGTEAFF. The DNA for the CDR3 is TGTGCCAGCAGCCTGGGACGGATGGAGGGGACTGAAGCTTTCTTT.

This chain connects TRBV2 to TRBJ1-6; D ambiguous. V lost 5 bases to trimming and J lost 4 bases, with 15 bases between them. The CDR3 has 16 residues. CDR1 and CDR2 (germline): SNHLY, FYNNEI. The CDR3 protein is CASSKTPGTYNSPLHF. The CDR3 DNA reads TGTGCCAGCAGTAAAACCCCAGGCACTTATAATTCACCCCTCCACTTT. The whole variable domain, remainder taken from reference TRBV2 and TRBJ1-6, is EPEVTQTPSHQVTQMGQEVILRCVPISNHLYFYWYRQILGQKVEFLVSFYNNEISEKSEIFDDQFSVERPDGSNFTLKIRSTKLEDSAMYFCASSKTPGTYNSPLHFGNGTRLTVT.

This clonotype turned up a few times. The chain has TRBV20-1 and TRBJ2-5; 8 bases line up with TRBD2. From germline, CDR1 is DFQATT and CDR2 SNEGSKA (reference sequence). The V gene end was trimmed by 3 bases and the J gene end by 7 bases; junction bases not matched to a gene: 13. The CDR3 contains 15 residues. This chain's CDR3 is CSASTRTSLVGTQYF. The CDR3 DNA is TGCAGTGCTAGCACCAGGACTAGCCTAGTGGGGACCCAGTACTTC.

The sample holds a few counts of this clonotype. J is TRBJ1-4 and V is TRBV5-1; D may be TRBD1 (6 bases). The germline V gene encodes CDR1 SGHRS and CDR2 YFSETQ. The V end lost 4 bases, the J end lost 4 bases, and 11 bases lay between the germline ends. The CDR3 is 14 residues long. The CDR3 reads CASSVQGYNEKLFF. CDR3 in DNA: TGCGCCAGCAGCGTTCAGGGGTATAATGAAAAACTGTTTTTT. The full variable domain, in which reference TRBV5-1 and TRBJ1-4 provide the parts outside the CDR3, is KAGVTQTPRYLIKTRGQQVTLSCSPISGHRSVSWYQQTPGQGLQFLFEYFSETQRNKGNFPGRFSGRQFSNSRSEMNVSTLELGDSALYLCASSVQGYNEKLFFGSGTQLSVL.

The chain uses TRBV29-1 and TRBJ1-2; no firm D call. This CDR3 comprises 13 residues. The germline V gene has CDR1 SQVTM and CDR2 ANQGSEA. V was clipped by 4 bases and J by 8 bases, with 17 bases between them. The CDR3 DNA is TGCAGCGTTGGGCGGGCTTCTGCTCGAGGCTACACCTTC. The encoded protein is CSVGRASARGYTF.

V gene TRBV4-1 combines with J gene TRBJ2-3, with 12 bases lining up with TRBD2. This CDR3 has 17 amino acids. CDR1 is MGHRA and CDR2 is YSYEKL in the germline V gene. V was pared by 1 base and J by 1 base, with 3 bases of the junction left unmatched. The CDR3 loop is CASSQAASGGGTDTQYF. The DNA for the CDR3 is TGCGCCAGCAGCCAAGCGGCTAGCGGGGGGGGCACAGATACGCAGTATTTT.

This clonotype occurred a few times. The V call is TRBV9, the J call TRBJ2-2; D not resolved. CDR1 and CDR2 (germline): SGDLS, YYNGEE. V was shortened by 1 base and J by 8 bases, with 6 bases between the two germline ends. This CDR3 region has 12 residues. The CDR3 bases are TGTGCCAGCAGCGTACTTTCTGGGGAGCTGTTTTTT. Amino acids: CASSVLSGELFF.

The chain uses TRBV29-1 and TRBJ1-4; no definite D call. V was shortened by 2 bases and J by 3 bases, with 10 bases between the two germline ends. The CDR3 loop spans 14 amino acids. Per the germline V gene, CDR1 is SQVTM and CDR2 is ANQGSEA. This CDR3 reads CSVERQAPNEKLFF. CDR3 sequence (DNA): TGCAGCGTTGAAAGGCAGGCCCCTAATGAAAAACTGTTTTTT.

V is TRBV9 and J is TRBJ2-7; D is uncertain. CDR3 length equals 14 residues. Germline assignment: CDR1 SGDLS and CDR2 YYNGEE. The V end was cut by 0 bases, the J end by 1 base, with 8 bases between. The CDR3 DNA is TGTGCCAGCAGCGTAGAACTTACGTCCTACGAGCAGTACTTC. Amino acids: CASSVELTSYEQYF.

In this sample, this clonotype turned up a few times. The CDR3 spells CASSQDGQGGPYEQYF. The CDR3 DNA reads as TGCGCCAGCAGCCAAGATGGGCAGGGGGGCCCCTACGAGCAGTACTTC. The J gene is TRBJ2-7, the V gene TRBV4-1, with D perhaps TRBD1 (7 bases). The CDR3 extends over 16 amino acids. The V gene lost 0 bases and the J gene lost 2 bases, with 14 bases spanning the gap. Germline V gene lookup returns CDR1 MGHRA and CDR2 YSYEKL.

This sequence joins TRBV9 and TRBJ1-1; unclear D gene. Trimming stripped 4 bases from V and 6 bases from J, with 10 bases between. Germline V gene lookup returns CDR1 SGDLS and CDR2 YYNGEE. The CDR3 totals 12 residues. The CDR3 DNA reads TGTGCCAGCAGCCCCCGGGGTTCTGAAGCTTTCTTT. It codes for CASSPRGSEAFF.

This chain uses TRBV28 with TRBJ2-7; the D is unclear. Germline CDR1 is MDHEN and CDR2 is SYDVKM. The ends were cut back, 1 base at V and 7 bases at J, with 14 bases in the middle. The CDR3 extends over 14 amino acids. The CDR3: CASSLFRVAEEQYF. The CDR3 coding sequence is TGTGCCAGCAGTTTATTTAGGGTTGCCGAAGAGCAGTACTTC.

The chain is built from TRBV20-1 and TRBJ1-3, with D possibly matching TRBD1 (5 bases). This CDR3 comprises 14 residues. Trimming pared 4 bases from V and 1 base from J, leaving 11 bases between. The germline V gene has CDR1 DFQATT and CDR2 SNEGSKA (reference sequence). The CDR3 bases are TGCAGTGCTAAACCGGGACGGTCTGGAAACACCATATATTTT. Translating it yields CSAKPGRSGNTIYF.

The chain carries TRBV28 and TRBJ1-3; weak D call: TRBD1 (6 bases). Trimming stripped 7 bases from V and 0 bases from J, with 10 bases between. The CDR3 covers 14 residues. Germline lookup yields CDR1 MDHEN and CDR2 SYDVKM. The CDR3 sequence is CASTTGSSGNTIYF. The CDR3 nucleotides are TGTGCCAGCACCACAGGGAGCTCTGGAAACACCATATATTTT.

The V call is TRBV29-1, the J call TRBJ1-4; 7 positions match TRBD1. Germline V gives CDR1 SQVTM, CDR2 ANQGSEA. CDR3 size: 13 residues. The ends lost 7 bases at V and 6 bases at J; junction bases unmatched: 8. The CDR3: CSGVQGFDEKLFF. In DNA form, the CDR3 reads TGCAGCGGTGTACAGGGGTTCGATGAAAAACTGTTTTTT.

The V call is TRBV6-2 or TRBV6-3, the J call TRBJ1-1; the D gene is possibly TRBD1 (6 bases). Germline loops: CDR1 MNHEY, CDR2 SVGEGT. V was pared by 1 base and J by 7 bases, with 10 bases between. The CDR3 runs to 13 residues. CDR3 protein: CASSYLGASEAFF. CDR3 in DNA: TGTGCCAGCAGTTACTTGGGGGCAAGTGAAGCTTTCTTT.